This record looks at one T cell receptor (beta chain) sequence and its context. Its antigen is currently unknown. Germline CDR1 SQVTM, CDR2 ANQGSEA. V was pared by 6 bases and J by 2 bases, with 10 bases between. This CDR3 has 13 residues. Here immunoSEQ multiplex PCR was the method, and the copy in TCRdb shows in-frame clones only, minus some. The table records under 80,000 clones, about 78% of them present only once. Viral peptide pools were used in the ViraFEST assay to expand antigen-specific CD4+ T cells, and sequencing came afterward. CD4+ T cell isolation took place after 10 days of culture. None of the vaccinated had previously contracted SARS-CoV-2, and their nucleocapsid antibodies tested negative. Culturing of under 2.5 million PBMC per well took place with about 9.4 IU/ml IL-2 and about 9.3 ug/ml peptides. Half-medium exchanges with IL-2 medium took place on days 3 and 7. These data are taken from a study of vaccination effects on CD4 cells after COVID-19. General study findings and limits: Common cold coronavirus cross-reactivity was shown by only 1 of 255 vaccine-induced clones in healthy vaccinees.

The chain couples TRBV29-1 to TRBJ1-4, with D maybe TRBD1 (6 bases). The source material was CD4+ T cells from PBMCs cultured with SARS-CoV-2 spike peptides, sampled before COVID-19 vaccination. The receptor was isolated from a human donor who received a COVID-19 vaccine. The CDR3 here is CSVRRGTNEKLFF. CDR3 nucleotide sequence: TGCAGCGTACGGAGGGGGACTAATGAAAAACTGTTTTTT. The full variable domain, rest sourced from reference TRBV29-1 and TRBJ1-4, is SAVISQKPSRDICQRGTSLTIQCQVDSQVTMMFWYRQQPGQSLTLIATANQGSEATYESGFVIDKFPISRPNLTFSTLTVSNMSPEDSSIYLCSVRRGTNEKLFFGSGTQLSVL.